Below, one T cell receptor beta chain is given with its context. Its matching antigen is unknown. J lost 5 bases, V lost 5 bases, and 6 bases had no gene match. Germline lookup yields CDR1 LNHDA and CDR2 SQIVND (reference sequence). This CDR3 comprises 16 residues. The record originates from a study of T cell responses to AZD1222 COVID-19 vaccine. Whole-study findings and limits: Mapped onto spike, vaccine-associated CD4 TCRs spanned it and were dominant at 160-218 and 743-854.

Sequenced by immunoSEQ multiplex PCR; TCRdb stores in-frame clones only, minus some. The sample yields some 180,000 clones, 85% to 90% seen once. This specimen consisted of peripheral blood, obtained on day 0 of AZD1222 vaccination. The receptor was isolated from an adult in good health. The chain employs TRBV19 and TRBJ2-7; 16 nucleotides match TRBD2. The CDR3 DNA is TGTGCCAGTAGTCCAGGGGGACTAGCGGGAGGGCACGAGCAGTACTTC. This codes for CASSPGGLAGGHEQYF.